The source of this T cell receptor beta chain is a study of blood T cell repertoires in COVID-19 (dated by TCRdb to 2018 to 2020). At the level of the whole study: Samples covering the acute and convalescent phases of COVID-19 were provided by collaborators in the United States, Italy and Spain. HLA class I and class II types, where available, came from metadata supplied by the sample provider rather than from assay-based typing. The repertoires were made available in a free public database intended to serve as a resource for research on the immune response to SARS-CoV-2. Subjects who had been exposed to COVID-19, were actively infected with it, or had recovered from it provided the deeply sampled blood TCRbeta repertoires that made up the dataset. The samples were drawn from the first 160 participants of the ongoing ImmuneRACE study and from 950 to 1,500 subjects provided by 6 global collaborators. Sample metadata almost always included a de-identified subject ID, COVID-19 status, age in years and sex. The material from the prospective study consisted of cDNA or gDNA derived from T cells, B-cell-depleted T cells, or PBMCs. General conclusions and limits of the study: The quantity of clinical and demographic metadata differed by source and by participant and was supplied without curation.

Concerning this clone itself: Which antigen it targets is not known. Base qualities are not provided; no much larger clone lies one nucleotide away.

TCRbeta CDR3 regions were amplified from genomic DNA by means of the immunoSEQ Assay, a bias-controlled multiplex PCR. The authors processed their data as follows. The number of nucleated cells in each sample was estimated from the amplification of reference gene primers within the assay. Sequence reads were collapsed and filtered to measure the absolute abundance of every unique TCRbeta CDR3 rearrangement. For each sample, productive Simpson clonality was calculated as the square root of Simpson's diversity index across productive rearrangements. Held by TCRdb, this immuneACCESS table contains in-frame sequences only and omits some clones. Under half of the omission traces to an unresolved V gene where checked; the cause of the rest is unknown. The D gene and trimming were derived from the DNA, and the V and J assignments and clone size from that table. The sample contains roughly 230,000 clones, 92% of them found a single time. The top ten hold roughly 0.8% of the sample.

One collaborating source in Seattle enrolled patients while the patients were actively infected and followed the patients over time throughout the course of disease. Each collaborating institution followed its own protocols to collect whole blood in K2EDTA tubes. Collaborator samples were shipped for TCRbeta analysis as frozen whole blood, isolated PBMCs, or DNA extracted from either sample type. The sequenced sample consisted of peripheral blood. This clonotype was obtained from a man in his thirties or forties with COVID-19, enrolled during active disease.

The CDR3 loop reads CASSYKLTTGELFF. The nucleotides are TGTGCCAGCAGTTACAAGCTCACTACCGGGGAGCTGTTTTTT. The rearranged chain carries TRBV6-6 and TRBJ2-2, with the D gene not confidently named. The junction shows trimming of 2 bases on V and 5 bases on J, plus 9 bases between the germline ends. The CDR3, from cysteine to phenylalanine, totals 14 residues. The only DNA kept is the CDR3, 42 bases in frame from the first base. CDR1 and CDR2, per the germline V gene (reference sequence), are MNHNY and SVGAGI.